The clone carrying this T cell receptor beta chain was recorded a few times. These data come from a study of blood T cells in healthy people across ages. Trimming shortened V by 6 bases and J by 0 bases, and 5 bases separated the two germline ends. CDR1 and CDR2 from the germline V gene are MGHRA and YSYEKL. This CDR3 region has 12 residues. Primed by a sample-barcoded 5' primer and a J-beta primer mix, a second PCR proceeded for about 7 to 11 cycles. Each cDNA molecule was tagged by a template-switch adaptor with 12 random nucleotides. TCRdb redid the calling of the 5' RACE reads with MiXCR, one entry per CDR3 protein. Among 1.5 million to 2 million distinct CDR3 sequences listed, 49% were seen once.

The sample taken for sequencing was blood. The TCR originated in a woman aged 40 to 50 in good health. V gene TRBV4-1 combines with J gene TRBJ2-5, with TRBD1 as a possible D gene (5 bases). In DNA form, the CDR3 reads TGCGCCAGCAGGGGGCACCAAGAGACCCAGTACTTC. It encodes CASRGHQETQYF.